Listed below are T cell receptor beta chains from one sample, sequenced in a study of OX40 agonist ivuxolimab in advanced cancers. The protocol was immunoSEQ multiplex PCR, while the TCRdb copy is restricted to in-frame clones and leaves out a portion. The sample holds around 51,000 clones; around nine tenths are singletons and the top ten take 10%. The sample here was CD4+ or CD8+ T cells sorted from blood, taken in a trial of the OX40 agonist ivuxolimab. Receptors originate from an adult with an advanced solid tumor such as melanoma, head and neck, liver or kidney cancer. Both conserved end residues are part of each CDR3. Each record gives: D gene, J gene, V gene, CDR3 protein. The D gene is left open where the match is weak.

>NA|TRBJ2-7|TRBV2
CASRTGVGFQYEQYF
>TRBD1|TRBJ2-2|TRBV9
CASSTPRRDSSTGELFF
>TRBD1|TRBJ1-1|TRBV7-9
CASSLAPTGGYPAAFF
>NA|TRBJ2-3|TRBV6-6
CASATGLTDTQYF
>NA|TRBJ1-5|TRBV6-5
CASSYTTGANQPQHF
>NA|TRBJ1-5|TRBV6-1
CASSEQGGSLLHF
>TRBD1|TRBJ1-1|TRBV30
CAWRGTGWAEAFF
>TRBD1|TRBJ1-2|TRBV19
CASSIGTGDYGYTF
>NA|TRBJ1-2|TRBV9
CASSARDIGYTF
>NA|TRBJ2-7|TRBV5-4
CASSAGTSQGYEQYF
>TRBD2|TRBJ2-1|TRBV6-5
CASSPGLATTEQFF
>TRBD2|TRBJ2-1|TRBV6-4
CASSDSGTSGSDEQFF
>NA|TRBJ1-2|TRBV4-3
CASSLAEGPRGYTF
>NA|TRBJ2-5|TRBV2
CASSGKSRGRGETQYF
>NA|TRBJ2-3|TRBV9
CASSVASLSTDTQYF
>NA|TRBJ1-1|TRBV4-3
CASSQRGVNTEAFF
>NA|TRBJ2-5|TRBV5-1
CASSLVPETQYF
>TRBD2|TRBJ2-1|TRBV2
CASGASGWNEQFF
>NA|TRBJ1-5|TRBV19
CASSKPPQGYQPQHF
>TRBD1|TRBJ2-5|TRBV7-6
CASSLSGQPFQETQYF
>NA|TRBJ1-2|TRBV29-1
CSVEDRVLYGYTF
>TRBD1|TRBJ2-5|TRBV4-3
CASSQVGRGRQETQYF
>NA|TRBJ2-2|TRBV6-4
CASSGMASGELFF
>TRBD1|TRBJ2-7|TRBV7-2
CASSPKDRSTDEQYF
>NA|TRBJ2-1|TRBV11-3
CASSSDRRVGNEQFF
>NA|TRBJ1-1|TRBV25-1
CASSGNRIMNTEAFF
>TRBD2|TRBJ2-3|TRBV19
CASSSSASGSVTQYF
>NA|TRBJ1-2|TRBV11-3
CASSFSSYGYTF
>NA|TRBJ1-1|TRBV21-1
CASRYKLATIRTEAFF
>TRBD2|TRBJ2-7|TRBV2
CASINDGRANEQYF
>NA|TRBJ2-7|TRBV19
CASSIEWEYEQYF
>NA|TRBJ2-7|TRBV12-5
CASGPNATTVYYEQYF
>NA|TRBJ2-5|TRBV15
CATIGSGSQETQYF
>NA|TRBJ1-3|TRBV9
CASSVDWGFGNTIYF
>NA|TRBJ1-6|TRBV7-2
CASSLHRDRSYNSPLHF
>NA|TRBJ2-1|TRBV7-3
CASSLKGLAAYNEQFF
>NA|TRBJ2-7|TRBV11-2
CASSLSTDYEQYF
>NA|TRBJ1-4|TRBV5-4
CASSSDGVATNEKLFF
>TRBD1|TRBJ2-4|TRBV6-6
CASSYEGQTNIQYF
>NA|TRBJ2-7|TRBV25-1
CASRSGQLYEQYF
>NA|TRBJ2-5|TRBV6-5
CASSYDIQETQYF
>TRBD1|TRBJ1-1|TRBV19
CATGQPNTEAFF
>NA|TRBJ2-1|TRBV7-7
CASSSSPGPGRDEQFF
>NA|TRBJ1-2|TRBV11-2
CASSLARWDGYTF
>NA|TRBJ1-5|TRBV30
CAWSVGGGQPQHF
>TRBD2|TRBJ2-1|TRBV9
CASSARTSGGLNEQFF
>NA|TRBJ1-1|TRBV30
CAWSVGENTEAFF
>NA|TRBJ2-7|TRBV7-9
CASSLAGRTEQYF
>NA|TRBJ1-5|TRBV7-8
CASSLEVSSNQPQHF
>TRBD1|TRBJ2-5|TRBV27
CASSSGGRETQYF
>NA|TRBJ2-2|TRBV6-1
CASSPQSGGTGELFF
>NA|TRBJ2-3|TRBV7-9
CASSLFSGDQNF